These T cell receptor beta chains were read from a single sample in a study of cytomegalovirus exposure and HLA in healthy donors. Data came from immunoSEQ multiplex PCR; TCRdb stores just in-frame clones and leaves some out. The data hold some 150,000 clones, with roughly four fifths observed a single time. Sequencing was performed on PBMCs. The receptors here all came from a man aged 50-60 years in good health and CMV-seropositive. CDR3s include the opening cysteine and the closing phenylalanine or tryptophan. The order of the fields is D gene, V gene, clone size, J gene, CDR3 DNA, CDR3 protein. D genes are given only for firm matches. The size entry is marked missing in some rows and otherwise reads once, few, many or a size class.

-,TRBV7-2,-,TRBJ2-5,TGTGCCAGCAGCTTATGGGCGGGGGCCGGGGAGACCCAGTACTTC,CASSLWAGAGETQYF
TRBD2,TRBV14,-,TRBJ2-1,TGTGCCAGCAGCCAAGATCCCCCAGCGGGAGTTCCCAATGAGCAGTTCTTC,CASSQDPPAGVPNEQFF
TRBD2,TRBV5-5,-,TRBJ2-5,TGTGCCAGCAGCCGGGGACTAGCGGGAGAGCAAGAGACCCAGTACTTC,CASSRGLAGEQETQYF
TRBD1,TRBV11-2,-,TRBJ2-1,TGTGCCAGCAGCTCCGGTTGGGGACAGGGGTCTCTCGAGCAGTTCTTC,CASSSGWGQGSLEQFF
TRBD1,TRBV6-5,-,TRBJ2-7,TGTGCCAGCAGCAGGGACAGCGGCACCTACGAGCAGTACTTC,CASSRDSGTYEQYF
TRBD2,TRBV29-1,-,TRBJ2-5,TGCAGCGTTGAAGACTCACTAGCGGGGGAACCCCTGGAGACCCAGTACTTC,CSVEDSLAGEPLETQYF
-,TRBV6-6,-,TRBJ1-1,TGTGCCAGCGTGTGGGGGGAGGACACTGAAGCTTTCTTT,CASVWGEDTEAFF
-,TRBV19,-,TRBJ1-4,TGTGCCAGTAGTGCGCCCGCCGGGACTCGGAATGAAAAACTGTTTTTT,CASSAPAGTRNEKLFF
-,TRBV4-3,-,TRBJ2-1,TGCGCCAGCAGCCAAGACTCGGGGGGCTTCTACAATGAGCAGTTCTTC,CASSQDSGGFYNEQFF
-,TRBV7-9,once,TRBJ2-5,TGTGCCAGCAGCTTTTACAGCCAGGAGACCCAGTACTTC,CASSFYSQETQYF
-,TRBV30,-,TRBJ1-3,TGTGCCTGGAGTGAGGGGATTGCTGGAAACACCATATATTTT,CAWSEGIAGNTIYF
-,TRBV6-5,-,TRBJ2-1,TGTGCCAGCAGCCGGAGAGGGGGCTACAATGAGCAGTTCTTC,CASSRRGGYNEQFF
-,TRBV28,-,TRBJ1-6,TGTGCCACGCCAGTCGGGGGGGTGAATTCACCCCTCCACTTT,CATPVGGVNSPLHF
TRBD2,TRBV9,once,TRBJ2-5,TGTGCCAGCAGCCACACACTAGCGGGGGGGTCAGAGACCCAGTACTTC,CASSHTLAGGSETQYF
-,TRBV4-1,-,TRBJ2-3,TGCGCCAGCAGCCAAGATCTAACAGTTACGCAGTATTTT,CASSQDLTVTQYF
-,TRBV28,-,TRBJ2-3,TGTGCCAGCCTGCTAGCGAGCACAGATACGCAGTATTTT,CASLLASTDTQYF
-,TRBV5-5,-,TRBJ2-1,TGTGCCAGCAGCTTTCCGGCGGGGAGGCAGGATGAGCAGTTCTTC,CASSFPAGRQDEQFF
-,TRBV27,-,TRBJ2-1,TGTGCCAGCAGTTTCTTGGACAGAGAGCAGTTCTTC,CASSFLDREQFF
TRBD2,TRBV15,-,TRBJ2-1,TGTGCCACCAGCAGGGAAAGGAGCGGGGGCCATGAGCAGTTCTTC,CATSRERSGGHEQFF
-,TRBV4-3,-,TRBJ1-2,TGCGCCAGCAGCCAAGGGGTGGCCGGAGGTTCTAACTATGGCTACACCTTC,CASSQGVAGGSNYGYTF
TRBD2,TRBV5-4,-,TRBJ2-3,TGCGCCAGCAGCTCACGACTAGCGGGGGGTGCAGATACGCAGTATTTT,CASSSRLAGGADTQYF
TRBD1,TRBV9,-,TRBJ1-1,TGTGCCAGCAGCCCTCAGACAGGGGGAAACACTGAAGCTTTCTTT,CASSPQTGGNTEAFF
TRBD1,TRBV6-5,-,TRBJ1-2,TGTGCCAGCAGTTACGACAGGGGGTCTAACTATGGCTACACCTTC,CASSYDRGSNYGYTF